This record covers a single T cell receptor (beta chain). The sample is drawn from a study of blood T cell repertoires in COVID-19. Looked up from germline, CDR1 is SGDLS and CDR2 is YYNGEE. CDR3 length equals 16 residues. J gave up 3 bases and V 4 bases, and 9 bases lay outside the gene matches. Symptom resolution, clearance, or two negative PCRs marked donors in Cohort 3 as recovered. The assay was immunoSEQ multiplex PCR, and TCRdb's table has in-frame clones only and misses some. The repertoire consists of around 290,000 clones, with 80% to 95% occurring once and the leading ten covering 1% to 1.3%.

Specimen: PBMCs or T cells enriched from blood (not recorded which). The TCR was taken from a woman aged 25 to 45 who had recovered from COVID-19. The chain uses TRBV9 and TRBJ2-1; 8 positions agree with TRBD2. For the CDR3, the DNA is TGTGCCAGCAGCCCTCCCAGCGGGAGTAGCTACAATGAGCAGTTCTTC. This sequence encodes CASSPPSGSSYNEQFF.